The 8 T cell receptor beta chains reported below all come from one sample, sequenced in a study of early stage breast cancer tumors. Sequenced by immunoSEQ multiplex PCR; TCRdb stores in-frame clones only, minus some. The sample contains some 47,000 clones, approximately 83% of which appear only once. The specimen was blood. The receptor source for this set is a person aged 45 to 60 with breast cancer.

The CDR3 loop is CASTSGGDTGGHDEQFF. The CDR3 DNA is TGTGCCAGCACCAGCGGAGGAGATACAGGGGGCCATGATGAGCAGTTCTTC. The rearrangement uses TRBV28 and TRBJ2-1; 9 bases are shared with TRBD1. The CDR3 loop spans 17 amino acids. Germline trimming cut 7 bases from V and 8 bases from J; bases unmatched to any gene: 18. Germline V gene lookup returns CDR1 MDHEN and CDR2 SYDVKM.

The rearrangement links TRBV5-1 to TRBJ2-2; D call uncertain. The V end lost 1 base, the J end lost 4 bases, and 11 bases lay between the germline ends. Germline CDR1 and CDR2: SGHRS and YFSETQ. This CDR3 is 15 amino acids long. The CDR3 DNA reads TGCGCCAGCAGCTTGAGGTTCAGTGTCACCGGGGAGCTGTTTTTT. Translation gives CASSLRFSVTGELFF.

This sequence joins TRBV27 and TRBJ1-1; the D gene is possibly TRBD1 (5 bases). Trimming shortened V by 8 bases and J by 2 bases, and 24 bases separated the two germline ends. This CDR3 is built from 17 residues. Looked up from germline, CDR1 is MNHEY and CDR2 is SMNVEV (reference sequence). CDR3 nucleotide sequence: TGTGCCAGCGGCCTGCCCGGGACCGCCCAGTTTAACACTGAAGCTTTCTTT. Protein sequence: CASGLPGTAQFNTEAFF.

This clone was detected only once. The chain couples TRBV30 to TRBJ1-6; perhaps TRBD1 as D (5 bases). V dropped 8 bases and J dropped 8 bases, with 13 bases sitting between them. Germline CDR1 GTSNPN, CDR2 SVGIG (reference sequence). The length of the CDR3 is 12 residues. This CDR3 is CASSGGDSPLHF. The CDR3 bases are TGTGCCAGCTCCGGGGGAGATTCACCCCTCCACTTT.

The table lists this clone with a few counts. J is TRBJ1-6 and V is TRBV7-8, with D hard to call. The CDR3 sequence is 11 residues long. Germline V gives CDR1 SGHVS, CDR2 FQNEAQ. V shed 5 bases and J shed 14 bases, with 10 bases lying between them. The CDR3 DNA is TGTGCCAGCAGCCCGGGTGAATCCCTCCACTTT. Translating it yields CASSPGESLHF.

The CDR3 sequence is CASTSRDYNEQFF. The CDR3 DNA reads as TGCGCCAGCACTTCCCGGGACTACAATGAGCAGTTCTTC. The J gene is TRBJ2-1, the V gene TRBV10-2; D perhaps matches TRBD2 (5 bases). Germline assignment: CDR1 WSHSY and CDR2 SAAADI. This CDR3 is built from 13 residues. V lost 7 bases, J lost 3 bases, and 10 bases lay in between.

This chain joins TRBV10-3 and TRBJ2-1; 7 bases match TRBD1. Germline assignment: CDR1 ENHRY and CDR2 SYGVKD. This CDR3 has 13 residues. The V gene end was trimmed by 6 bases and the J gene end by 9 bases; junction bases not matched to a gene: 8. CDR3 nucleotide sequence: TGTGCCATCAGGACGGGACAGCTGAGTGAGCAGTTCTTC. Protein: CAIRTGQLSEQFF.

The gene calls are TRBV29-1 and TRBJ2-6, with D perhaps matching TRBD2 (6 bases). The germline CDR1 and CDR2 sequences are SQVTM and ANQGSEA. With 4 bases removed from V and 1 base from J, the gap between germline ends came to 14 bases. The CDR3 length is 16 residues. CDR3 amino acids: CSVGGVGRSGANVLTF. CDR3 in DNA: TGCAGCGTTGGTGGAGTGGGGAGGTCTGGGGCCAACGTCCTGACTTTC. Filled out from reference TRBV29-1 and TRBJ2-6, the complete variable domain reads SAVISQKPSRDICQRGTSLTIQCQVDSQVTMMFWYRQQPGQSLTLIATANQGSEATYESGFVIDKFPISRPNLTFSTLTVSNMSPEDSSIYLCSVGGVGRSGANVLTFGAGSRLTVL.